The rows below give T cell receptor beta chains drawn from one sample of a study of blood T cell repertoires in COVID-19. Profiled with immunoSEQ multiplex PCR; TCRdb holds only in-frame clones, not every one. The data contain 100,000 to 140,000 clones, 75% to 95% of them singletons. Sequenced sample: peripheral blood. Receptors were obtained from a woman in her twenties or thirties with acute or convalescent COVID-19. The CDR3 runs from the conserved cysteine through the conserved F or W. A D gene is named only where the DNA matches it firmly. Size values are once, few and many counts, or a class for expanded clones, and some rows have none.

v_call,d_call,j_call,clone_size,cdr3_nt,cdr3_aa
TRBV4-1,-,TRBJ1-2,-,TGCGCCAGCAGCCAACGGGCCGGGGGTTACTATGGCTACACCTTC,CASSQRAGGYYGYTF
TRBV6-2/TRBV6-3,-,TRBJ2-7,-,TGTGCCAGCAGTTATACGACAGGTCAAACCTACGAGCAGTACTTC,CASSYTTGQTYEQYF
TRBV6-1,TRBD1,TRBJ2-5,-,TGTGCCAGCAGTGAATATTCGGCAGGGGGCCAAGAGACCCAGTACTTC,CASSEYSAGGQETQYF
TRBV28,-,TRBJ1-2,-,TGTGCCAGCAGTTTCCTCCAGACTACTAACTATGACTACACCTTC,CASSFLQTTNYDYTF
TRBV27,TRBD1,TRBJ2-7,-,TGTGCCAGCAGCCGGACAGGGACCTACGAGCAGTACTTC,CASSRTGTYEQYF
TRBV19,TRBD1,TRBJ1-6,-,TGTGCCAGTATGTACAGGGGGACTTTTGACGGAGATTCACCCCTCCACTTT,CASMYRGTFDGDSPLHF
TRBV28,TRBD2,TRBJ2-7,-,TGTGCCAGCAGTTTACCACTAGCGGCTAGCTCCTACGAGCAGTACTTC,CASSLPLAASSYEQYF
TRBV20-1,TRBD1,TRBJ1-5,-,TGCAGTGCTACTGACAGGGAGGGTCAGCCCCAGCATTTT,CSATDREGQPQHF
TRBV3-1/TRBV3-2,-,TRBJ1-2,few,TGTGCCAGCAGCCAAGGGGGGGATGGCTACACCTTC,CASSQGGDGYTF
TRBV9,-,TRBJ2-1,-,TGTGCCAGCAGCCCACAGGGAACTTACAATGAGCAGTTCTTC,CASSPQGTYNEQFF
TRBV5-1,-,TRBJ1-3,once,TGCGCCAGCAGCTTGGCTACGGGTTCTGGAAACACCATATATTTT,CASSLATGSGNTIYF
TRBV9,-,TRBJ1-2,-,TGTGCCAGCAGCGTAGATAGCATTCCCTCTGGCTACACCTTC,CASSVDSIPSGYTF
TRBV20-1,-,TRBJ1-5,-,TGCAGTGCTAGTTCCGAGGCAGCCAATCAGCCCCAGCATTTT,CSASSEAANQPQHF
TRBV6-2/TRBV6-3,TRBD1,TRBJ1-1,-,TGTGCCAGCAGTTACTCGACGGGACAGGGTGGGATTGAAGCTTTCTTT,CASSYSTGQGGIEAFF
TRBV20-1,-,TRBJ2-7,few,TGCAGTGGAGACTACGAGCAGTACTTC,CSGDYEQYF
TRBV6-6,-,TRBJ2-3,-,TGTGCCAGCAGTTACTCGAATACTCCCCCAGATACGCAGTATTTT,CASSYSNTPPDTQYF
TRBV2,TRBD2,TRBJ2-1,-,TGTGCCAGCAGTGACACCACCCTATTGAAGCTCTTAGCGGGGGGAACGAATGAGCAGTTCTTC,CASSDTTLLKLLAGGTNEQFF
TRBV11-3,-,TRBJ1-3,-,TGTGCCAGCAGCTTCGGTCCTTACTCTGGAAACACCATATATTTT,CASSFGPYSGNTIYF
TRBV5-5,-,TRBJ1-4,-,TGTGCCAGCAGCTTGGATGCGGGGGACGAAAAACTGTTTTTT,CASSLDAGDEKLFF
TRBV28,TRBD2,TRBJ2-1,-,TGTGCCAGCACCTATAGCGGGAGCTCCTACAATGAGCAGTTCTTC,CASTYSGSSYNEQFF
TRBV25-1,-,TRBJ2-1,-,TGTGCCAGCAGTGAATTAGGTAGCGGCGCCTACAATGAGCAGTTCTTC,CASSELGSGAYNEQFF
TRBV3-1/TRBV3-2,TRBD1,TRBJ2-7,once,TGTGCCAGCAGCCCGGGACAGCCATACGAGCAGTACTTC,CASSPGQPYEQYF
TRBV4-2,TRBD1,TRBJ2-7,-,TGTGCCAGCAGCCAGAATACAGGGGAAATCCACGAGCAGTACTTC,CASSQNTGEIHEQYF
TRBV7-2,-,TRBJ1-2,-,TGTGCCAGCAGCTTAGGCCCGGACAGAGTTTACACCTTC,CASSLGPDRVYTF
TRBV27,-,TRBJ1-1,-,TGTGCCAGCAGTTTATGGCCGGGGTTGAACACTGAAGCTTTCTTT,CASSLWPGLNTEAFF
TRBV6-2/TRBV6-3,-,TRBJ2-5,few,TGTGCCAGCAGTTACTCGACGGACTGGGGGCGGTTGGAGACCCAGTACTTC,CASSYSTDWGRLETQYF
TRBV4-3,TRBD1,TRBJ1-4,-,TGCGCCAGCAGCTCACGAATGGGACAGCTTAATGAAAAACTGTTTTTT,CASSSRMGQLNEKLFF
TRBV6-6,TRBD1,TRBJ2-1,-,TGTGCCAGCAAACCGGGACAGGGTAATGATGAGCAGTTCTTC,CASKPGQGNDEQFF
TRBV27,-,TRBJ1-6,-,TGTGCCAGCAGTCGGACACTCATTAATTCACCCCTCCACTTT,CASSRTLINSPLHF
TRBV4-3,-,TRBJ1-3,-,TGCGCCAGCAGCCAAGAGTCCTCAGGAACCTCTGGAAACACCATATATTTT,CASSQESSGTSGNTIYF
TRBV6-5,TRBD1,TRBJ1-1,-,TGTGCCAGCAGATTCAAACAGGGGGTCACTGAAGCTTTCTTT,CASRFKQGVTEAFF
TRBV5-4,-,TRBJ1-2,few,TGTGCCAGCAGCTCCGGGGCTTTCGCTAGGGGGAGCCTCTATGGCTACACCTTC,CASSSGAFARGSLYGYTF